Detailed here is one T cell receptor (beta chain). The data were taken from a study of blood T cell repertoires in COVID-19. Study context: Researchers got acute and convalescent COVID-19 samples from the United States, Italy and Spain. Sources were T cells, B-cell-depleted T cells, or PBMCs; the material itself was cDNA or gDNA.

V lost 4 bases and J lost 10, with 11 bases in between. CDR3 length: 12 amino acids. Germline V gene data show CDR1 as LGHDT and CDR2 as YNNKEL (reference sequence). The authors' processing: Using reference gene primer amplification, nucleated cell counts were estimated. The assay was immunoSEQ multiplex PCR, and TCRdb's table has in-frame clones only and misses some. Clonal size and the V and J genes are those of that table, whereas D and trimming came from the DNA. The top ten hold around 8% of the sample, which has about 160,000 clones, 60% to 85% seen once. Seattle-derived patients entered the study during active infection and were followed longitudinally.

This TCR was recovered from a woman in her sixties or seventies with COVID-19, enrolled during active disease. This sequence joins TRBV3-1 (or the pseudogene TRBV3-2) and TRBJ2-1; D possibly corresponds to TRBD2 (6 bases). The sample consisted of peripheral blood. The CDR3 coding sequence is TGTGCCAGCAGCCTCGGGGGAATCGAGCAGTTCTTC. This gives the protein CASSLGGIEQFF.